What follows is one TCR beta chain and its context. Its antigen is not identified. The authors ran the immunoSEQ assay, v3.0, at survey level. Using immunoSEQ multiplex PCR, the repertoire was profiled, and TCRdb retains in-frame clones only, with some absent. The sample has tens of thousands of clones; about 94% are singletons. All donors provided no fewer than one pre-ART and no fewer than two post-ART PBMC samples. Treated in the United States were all of the participants with HIV. The data were obtained in a study of long-term antiretroviral therapy in people with HIV. Study results and limitations: Repertoires in HIV (unlike those of controls) had narrower CDR3 length ranges. Before ART, certain clones expanded, and these dominated the repertoire at all time points.

This CDR3 comprises 15 residues. Source: unsorted PBMCs, taken just over 7.3 years after starting antiretroviral therapy. The genes are TRBV21-1 and TRBJ1-5. TRBV21-1 is a known pseudogene. The TCR originated in a man aged 50 to 60 with HIV. The CDR3 is CASSKFVVSDQPQHF. DNA for the CDR3: TGTGCCAGCAGCAAATTTGTGGTATCGGATCAGCCCCAGCATTTT.